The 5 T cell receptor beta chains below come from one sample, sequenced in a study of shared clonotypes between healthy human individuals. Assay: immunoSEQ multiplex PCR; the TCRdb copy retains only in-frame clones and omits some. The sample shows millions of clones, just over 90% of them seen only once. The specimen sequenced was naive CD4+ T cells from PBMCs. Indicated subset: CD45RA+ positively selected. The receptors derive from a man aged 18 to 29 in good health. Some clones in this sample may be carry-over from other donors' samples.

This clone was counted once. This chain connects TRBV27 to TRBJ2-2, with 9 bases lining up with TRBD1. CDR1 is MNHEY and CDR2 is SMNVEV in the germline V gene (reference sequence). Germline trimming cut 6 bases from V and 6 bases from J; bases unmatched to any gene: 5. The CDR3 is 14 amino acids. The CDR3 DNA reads TGTGCCAGCAGCGTGGGGACAGGGCCCGGGGAGCTGTTTTTT. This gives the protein CASSVGTGPGELFF.

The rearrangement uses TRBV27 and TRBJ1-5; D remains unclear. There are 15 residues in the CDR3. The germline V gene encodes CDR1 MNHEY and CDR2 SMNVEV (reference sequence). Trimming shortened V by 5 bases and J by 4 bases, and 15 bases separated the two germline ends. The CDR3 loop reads CASSPLPGNNQPQHF. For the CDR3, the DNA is TGTGCCAGCAGTCCCCTTCCCGGGAATAATCAGCCCCAGCATTTT.

The CDR3 bases are TGTGCCAGCAGTAAGGAAGTCCGGACGGGGGGCTACACCTTC. Encoded protein: CASSKEVRTGGYTF. The rearrangement joins TRBV27 to TRBJ1-2; D is ambiguous. The germline V and J ends were trimmed by 5 bases and 8 bases, with 18 bases remaining between them. The CDR3 runs to 14 residues. CDR1 and CDR2 from the germline V gene are MNHEY and SMNVEV (reference sequence).

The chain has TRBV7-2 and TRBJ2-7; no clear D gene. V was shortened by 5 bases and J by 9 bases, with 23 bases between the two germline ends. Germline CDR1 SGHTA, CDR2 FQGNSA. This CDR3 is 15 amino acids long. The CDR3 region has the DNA TGTGCCAGCAGCCTCTTCCTTAGGGTTCCCTCTCGGCAGTACTTC. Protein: CASSLFLRVPSRQYF.

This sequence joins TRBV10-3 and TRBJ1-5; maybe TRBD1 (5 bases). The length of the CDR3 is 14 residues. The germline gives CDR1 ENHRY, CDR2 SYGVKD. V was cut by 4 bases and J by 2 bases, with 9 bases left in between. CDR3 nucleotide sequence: TGTGCCATCAGTGCGGGGGGGGGCAATCAGCCCCAGCATTTT. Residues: CAISAGGGNQPQHF.